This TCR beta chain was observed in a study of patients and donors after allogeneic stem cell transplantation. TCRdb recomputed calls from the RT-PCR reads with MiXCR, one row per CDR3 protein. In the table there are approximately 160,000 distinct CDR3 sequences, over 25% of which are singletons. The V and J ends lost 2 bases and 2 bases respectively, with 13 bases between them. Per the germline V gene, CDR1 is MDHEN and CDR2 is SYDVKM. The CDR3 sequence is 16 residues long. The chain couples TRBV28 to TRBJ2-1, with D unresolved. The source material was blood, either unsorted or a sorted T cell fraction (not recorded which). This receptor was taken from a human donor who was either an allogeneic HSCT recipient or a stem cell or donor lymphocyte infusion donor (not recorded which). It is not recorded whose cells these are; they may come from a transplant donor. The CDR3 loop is CASSLPPWVPYNEQFF. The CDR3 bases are TGTGCCAGCAGTTTACCCCCCTGGGTGCCCTACAATGAGCAGTTCTTC.